Presented here are 21 T cell receptor beta chains from one specimen sequenced in a study of T-cell memory formation after mild COVID-19. TCRdb analysed the 5' RACE reads with MiXCR anew, one entry per CDR3 protein. The data contain some 110,000 distinct CDR3 sequences, more than 15% of them singletons. Sequencing input: PBMCs or a T cell subset sorted from them (not recorded which). These receptors all stem from an adult woman who had mild COVID-19 (a few samples of this study predate the infection). Cell type and time point are not known.

This clonotype was seen a few times. The genes are TRBV24-1 and TRBJ2-1; a possible D gene is TRBD2 (6 bases). The CDR3 consists of 17 residues. Germline V gene data show CDR1 as KGHDR and CDR2 as SFDVKD. Trimming removed 0 bases at V and 0 bases at J, with 11 bases between. The CDR3, as DNA: TGTGCCACCAGTGATTTGGTCGGCGGGGACTCCTACAATGAGCAGTTCTTC. It specifies CATSDLVGGDSYNEQFF.

The sample holds many counts of this clonotype. The chain couples TRBV12-3 or TRBV12-4 to TRBJ2-6; D is uncertain. The CDR3 is 14 amino acids. With 5 bases removed from V and 8 bases from J, the gap between germline ends came to 13 bases. This CDR3 is CASSPPTSSNVLTF. CDR3 nucleotides: TGTGCCAGCAGTCCCCCGACGAGTTCCAACGTCCTGACTTTC.

The chain combines TRBV5-6 with TRBJ2-1, with TRBD1 matching 10 bases. This CDR3 region has 16 residues. Losses at the gene ends were 2 bases for V and 7 bases for J; bases not matched to a gene: 9. Germline V gives CDR1 SGHDT, CDR2 YYEEEE. CDR3 loop: CASSLGSGTGANEQFF. CDR3 nucleotide sequence: TGTGCCAGCAGCTTAGGATCTGGGACAGGGGCGAATGAGCAGTTCTTC.

The chain couples TRBV12-3 or TRBV12-4 to TRBJ2-1, with D unresolved. The CDR3 is made up of 11 amino acids. V was trimmed by 9 bases and J by 6 bases, leaving 9 bases between them. Here the CDR3 DNA reads TGTGCCAGTACCCTAGGCAATGAGCAGTTCTTC. It is translated as CASTLGNEQFF.

The chain carries TRBV6-2 or TRBV6-3 and TRBJ1-5, with D unclear. CDR1 and CDR2 from the germline V gene are MNHEY and SVGEGT. The CDR3 length is 13 residues. Trimming pared 7 bases from V and 3 bases from J, leaving 10 bases between. The CDR3 sequence is CASTGRLNQPQHF. Written as DNA, the CDR3 is TGTGCCAGCACCGGACGCCTCAATCAGCCCCAGCATTTT.

This clonotype was detected a few times. The chain combines TRBV6-5 with TRBJ2-5, with D tentatively TRBD1 (6 bases). Looked up from germline, CDR1 is MNHEY and CDR2 is SVGAGI. The length of the CDR3 is 15 residues. Between the trimmed V and J ends, which lost 0 bases and 4 bases, there was a span of 12 bases. The CDR3 spells CASSYSGQGSETQYF. The CDR3 DNA sequence: TGTGCCAGCAGTTACTCGGGGCAGGGGTCAGAGACCCAGTACTTC.

The gene calls are TRBV5-1 and TRBJ2-6; D is unresolved. This CDR3 has 13 residues. The germline gives CDR1 SGHRS, CDR2 YFSETQ. Trimming removed 6 bases at V and 4 bases at J, with 8 bases between. CDR3 sequence: CASKYTGANVLTF. DNA for the CDR3: TGCGCCAGCAAATATACCGGGGCCAACGTCCTGACTTTC.

This clonotype was seen a handful of times. The V and J genes are TRBV4-3 and TRBJ2-1; 9 bases match TRBD2. The CDR3 runs 14 residues. After removal of 1 base from V and 10 bases from J, the junction contained 5 bases not matched to a gene. Germline V CDR1 and CDR2: LGHNA, YSLEER. The CDR3: CASSQGAGGLEQFF. The CDR3 DNA reads as TGCGCCAGCAGCCAAGGAGCGGGAGGTTTGGAGCAGTTCTTC.

The chain links TRBV25-1 to TRBJ1-1, with a weak D call TRBD1 (5 bases). The CDR3 is made up of 13 amino acids. The V and J ends lost 7 bases and 5 bases respectively, with 14 bases between them. Per the germline V gene, CDR1 is MGHDK and CDR2 is SYGVNS. The CDR3 nucleotides are TGTGCCAGCACTACCGGGGCCGGTACTGAAGCTTTCTTT. It yields the protein CASTTGAGTEAFF. Complete variable domain (other parts from reference TRBV25-1 and TRBJ1-1): EADIYQTPRYLVIGTGKKITLECSQTMGHDKMYWYQQDPGMELHLIHYSYGVNSTEKGDLSSESTVSRIRTEHFPLTLESARPSHTSQYLCASTTGAGTEAFFGQGTRLTVV.

Remarks on this clonotype: The limits of the CDR3 on the DNA are not certain, so only TCRdb's listed CDR3 is given. V and J are TRBV25-1 and TRBJ1-6. Germline assignment: CDR1 MGHDK and CDR2 SYGVNS. 16 amino acids form the CDR3, both terminal residues included. The CDR3 here is CASSSSDGSYNSPLHF.

A few counts support this clonotype. The chain couples TRBV10-3 to TRBJ2-7; possible D gene TRBD2, 6 bases. This CDR3 comprises 13 residues. CDR1 is ENHRY, CDR2 SYGVKD, per germline. Trimming cost V 5 bases and J 0 bases, with 8 bases left between them. CDR3 sequence: CAISPGSSYEQYF. The CDR3 nucleotides are TGTGCCATCAGTCCCGGGAGCTCCTACGAGCAGTACTTC.

This clonotype was seen a few times. The chain employs TRBV7-9 and TRBJ1-4; D may be TRBD1 (6 bases). The V and J ends lost 2 bases and 8 bases respectively, with 15 bases between them. CDR1 is SEHNR and CDR2 is FQNEAQ in the germline V gene (reference sequence). The CDR3 has 15 amino acids. The DNA of the CDR3 is TGTGCCAGCAGCTTACAAGTAGGGGGTGAGGAAAAACTGTTTTTT. Amino acid sequence: CASSLQVGGEEKLFF.

A few counts support this clonotype. The V call is TRBV11-2, the J call TRBJ1-1; 8 bases are shared with TRBD1. V trimming: 6 bases; J trimming: 4 bases; junction bases outside the gene matches: 13. The germline V gene encodes CDR1 SGHAT and CDR2 FQNNGV. The CDR3 is 16 amino acids. CDR3 amino acids: CASRSTGDRYGTEAFF. The DNA for the CDR3 is TGTGCCAGCAGATCGACAGGGGATAGGTATGGCACTGAAGCTTTCTTT.

This clonotype was counted a few times. The V call is TRBV7-6, the J call TRBJ1-1, with 9 bases that match TRBD1. The germline gives CDR1 SGHVS, CDR2 FNYEAQ. This CDR3 has 15 amino acids. The junction had 6 bases not matched to a gene; V was cut back by 1 base and J by 6 bases. The CDR3 DNA is TGTGCCAGCAGCTTAGAGGGGACAGGGATCTCTGAAGCTTTCTTT. Its translation is CASSLEGTGISEAFF.

This chain links TRBV7-9 with TRBJ1-5, with D possibly TRBD1 on 5 matching bases. V was shortened by 4 bases and J by 6 bases, with 10 bases between the two germline ends. CDR1 and CDR2 (germline): SEHNR, FQNEAQ (reference sequence). This CDR3 comprises 13 residues. DNA of the CDR3: TGTGCCAGCAGCTGGGGGAGGGCTCAGCCCCAGCATTTT. Protein sequence: CASSWGRAQPQHF.

This chain connects TRBV7-9 to TRBJ1-2, with 8 bases identical to TRBD1. The J segment lost 6 bases and the V segment lost 5 bases, leaving 8 bases of the junction unmatched. The CDR3 consists of 14 residues. Per the germline V gene, CDR1 is SEHNR and CDR2 is FQNEAQ (reference sequence). CDR3 nucleotide sequence: TGTGCCAGCAGCAATAGGACAGGGAAGGATGGCTACACCTTC. It codes for CASSNRTGKDGYTF.

The chain couples TRBV9 to TRBJ1-1; 7 bases align to TRBD1. V lost 0 bases and J lost 8; bases outside the gene matches: 4. Germline V gene sequence: CDR1 SGDLS, CDR2 YYNGEE. The CDR3 extends over 13 amino acids. CDR3 DNA: TGTGCCAGCAGCGTAGGAGTGGGACAGGAAGCTTTCTTT. Its translation: CASSVGVGQEAFF.

This rearrangement joins TRBV20-1 to TRBJ2-7, with TRBD2 matching 12 bases. The length of the CDR3 is 15 residues. Trimming removed 3 bases from V and 7 bases from J; junction bases left unmatched: 10. Germline V gives CDR1 DFQATT, CDR2 SNEGSKA (reference sequence). The CDR3 bases are TGCAGTGCTAGGAGACTAGCGGGAGAAGTTGGGGAGCAGTACTTC. Translation: CSARRLAGEVGEQYF.

With respect to this clonotype: Relative to the germline gene, one junction end is altered; a read error may explain this. V usage is TRBV19 and J usage is TRBJ1-2; D gene unclear. Per germline, CDR1 LNHDA and CDR2 SQIVND (reference sequence). This CDR3 spans 13 amino acids. The CDR3 spells CASSIGRVDGYTF. DNA for the CDR3: TGTGCCAGTAGCATAGGCCGCGTGGATGGCTACACCTTC.

In DNA form, the CDR3 reads TGTGCCAGCAGACAAACGGGACAGAGCACAGATACGCAGTATTTT. Protein sequence: CASRQTGQSTDTQYF. This chain uses TRBV7-8 with TRBJ2-3; 7 bases are shared with TRBD1. Germline CDR1 reads SGHVS; CDR2 reads FQNEAQ. CDR3 length: 15 amino acids. The J segment lost 0 bases and the V segment lost 6 bases, leaving 6 bases of the junction unmatched.

This clonotype has ten or more counts. The chain is built from TRBV7-6 and TRBJ2-5; possibly TRBD2 for D (7 bases). V lost 5 bases and J 5 bases, leaving 18 bases between the germline ends. This CDR3 comprises 15 residues. Germline lookup yields CDR1 SGHVS and CDR2 FNYEAQ. CDR3 loop: CASSEGGSGMETQYF. DNA of the CDR3: TGTGCCAGCAGCGAGGGGGGGAGCGGTATGGAGACCCAGTACTTC.